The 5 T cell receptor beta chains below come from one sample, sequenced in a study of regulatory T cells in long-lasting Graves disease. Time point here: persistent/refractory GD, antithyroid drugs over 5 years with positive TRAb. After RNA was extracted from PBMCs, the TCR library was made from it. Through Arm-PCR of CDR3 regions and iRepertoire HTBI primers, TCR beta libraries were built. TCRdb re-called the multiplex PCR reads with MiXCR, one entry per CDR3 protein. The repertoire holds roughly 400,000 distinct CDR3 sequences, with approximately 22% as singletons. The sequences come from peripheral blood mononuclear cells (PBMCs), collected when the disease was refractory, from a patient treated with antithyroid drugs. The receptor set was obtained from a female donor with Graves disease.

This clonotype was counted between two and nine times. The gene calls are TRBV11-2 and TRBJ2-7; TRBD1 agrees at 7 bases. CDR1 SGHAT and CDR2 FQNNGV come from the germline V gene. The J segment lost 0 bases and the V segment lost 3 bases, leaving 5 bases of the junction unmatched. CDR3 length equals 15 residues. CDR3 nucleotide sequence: TGTGCCAGCAGCTTTTCCGGGACAGCCTCCTACGAGCAGTACTTC. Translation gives CASSFSGTASYEQYF.

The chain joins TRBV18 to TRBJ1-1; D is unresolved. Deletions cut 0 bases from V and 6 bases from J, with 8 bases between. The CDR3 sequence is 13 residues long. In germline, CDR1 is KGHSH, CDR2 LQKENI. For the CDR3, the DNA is TGTGCCAGCTCACCACCGGGGAGGTCTGAAGCTTTCTTT. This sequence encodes CASSPPGRSEAFF. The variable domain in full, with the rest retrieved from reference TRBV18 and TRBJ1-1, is NAGVMQNPRHLVRRRGQEARLRCSPMKGHSHVYWYRQLPEEGLKFMVYLQKENIIDESGMPKERFSAEFPKEGPSILRIQQVVRGDSAAYFCASSPPGRSEAFFGQGTRLTVV.

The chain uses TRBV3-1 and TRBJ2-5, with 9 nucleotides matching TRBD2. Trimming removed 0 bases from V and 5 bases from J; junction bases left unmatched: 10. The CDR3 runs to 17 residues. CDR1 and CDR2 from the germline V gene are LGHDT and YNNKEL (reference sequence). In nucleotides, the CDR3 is TGTGCCAGCAGCCAAGAGGGCGGGAGGGCACTGGAGGAGACCCAGTACTTC. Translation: CASSQEGGRALEETQYF.

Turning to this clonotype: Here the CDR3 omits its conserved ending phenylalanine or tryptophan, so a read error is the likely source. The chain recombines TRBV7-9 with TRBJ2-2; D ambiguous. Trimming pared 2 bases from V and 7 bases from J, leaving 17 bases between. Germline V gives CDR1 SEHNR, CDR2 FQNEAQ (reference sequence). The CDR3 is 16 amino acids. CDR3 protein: CASSLQEVTIGGELFL. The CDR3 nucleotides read TGTGCCAGCAGCTTACAAGAAGTGACCATTGGCGGGGAGCTGTTTCTT.

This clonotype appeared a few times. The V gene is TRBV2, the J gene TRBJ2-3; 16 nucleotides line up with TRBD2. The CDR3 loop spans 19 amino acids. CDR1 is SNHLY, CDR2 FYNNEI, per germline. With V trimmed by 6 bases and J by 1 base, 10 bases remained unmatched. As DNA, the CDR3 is TGTGCCAGCAGCCGTCCGGGACTAGCGGGAGGGCAGGGCACAGATACGCAGTATTTT. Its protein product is CASSRPGLAGGQGTDTQYF.